Listed here is a single TCR beta chain. Its antigen remains unknown. Using RNA transcripts as the source, TCR beta CDR3 regions were amplified. First-round RT-PCR of the TCR CDR3 relied on the HTBI primer set. TCRdb used MiXCR to reprocess the multiplex PCR reads, holding one entry per CDR3 protein. The sample holds fewer than 650,000 distinct CDR3 sequences, approximately 15% seen once. These data come from a study of T cells in Graves' hyperthyroidism and ophthalmopathy. Broader study findings: Through a model of 13 V-J features, ophthalmopathy was separated from stable hyperthyroidism. Appearing also in blood were most of the thyroid clonotypes expanded above 0.001.

Pregnant or lactating patients were excluded, as were those with uncontrolled infection or other autoimmune disease. Per germline, CDR1 SQVTM and CDR2 ANQGSEA. There are 13 residues in the CDR3. V was cut by 3 bases and J by 6 bases, with 12 bases left in between. Source material: blood. The chain uses TRBV29-1 and TRBJ2-4; D tentatively reads TRBD1 or TRBD2 (5 bases each). This TCR came from a woman aged 18-30 years with Graves' ophthalmopathy. The CDR3 DNA is TGCAGCGTTGAGGGTGGGGGTATAAACATTCAGTACTTC. Residues: CSVEGGGINIQYF.